Each of the 22 T cell receptor beta chains below was sequenced from the same sample in a study of beta chain features in type 1 diabetes. Of the isolated RNA, all was reverse transcribed, and so the sequenced material was expressed TCRB transcripts. Some clones are missing from TCRdb's copy, which holds only in-frame ones; the method was immunoSEQ multiplex PCR. The sample contains around 300,000 clones, 7% to 9% of which appear only once. Sample: central memory CD4+ T cells from blood. Receptors were obtained from a woman younger than 35 in good health.

The CDR3 bases are TGTGCCAGCAGCTTAGGACGCAGGGGAATGAACACTGAAGCTTTCTTT. Translating gives CASSLGRRGMNTEAFF. The chain employs TRBV13 and TRBJ1-1; D is possibly TRBD1 (6 bases). V gave up 0 bases and J gave up 0 bases, with 11 bases separating them. The CDR3 consists of 16 residues. Germline lookup yields CDR1 PRHDT and CDR2 FYEKMQ (reference sequence).

This clone came up a few times. This chain joins TRBV5-4 and TRBJ1-6; weak D call: TRBD1 (5 bases). CDR1 and CDR2 (germline): SGHNT, YYREEE (reference sequence). Trimming cost V 1 base and J 10 bases, with 12 bases left between them. This CDR3 is built from 14 residues. CDR3 in amino acids: CASSLQGFGSPLHF. CDR3 DNA: TGTGCCAGCAGCTTGCAGGGTTTTGGGTCACCCCTCCACTTT. Variable domain in full (rest from reference TRBV5-4 and TRBJ1-6): ETGVTQSPTHLIKTRGQQVTLRCSSQSGHNTVSWYQQALGQGPQFIFQYYREEENGRGNFPPRFSGLQFPNYSSELNVNALELDDSALYLCASSLQGFGSPLHFGNGTRLTVT.

The chain links TRBV7-2 to TRBJ1-1; D not certain. Germline CDR1 is SGHTA and CDR2 is FQGNSA. Trimming left V 1 base short and J 1 base short, with 7 bases between. The CDR3 is 14 amino acids. CDR3 amino acids: CASSLGWANTEAFF. In DNA form, the CDR3 reads TGTGCCAGCAGCTTAGGTTGGGCGAACACTGAAGCTTTCTTT. Full variable domain (rest looked up from reference TRBV7-2 and TRBJ1-1): GAGVSQSPSNKVTEKGKDVELRCDPISGHTALYWYRQSLGQGLEFLIYFQGNSAPDKSGLPSDRFSAERTGGSVSTLTIQRTQQEDSAVYLCASSLGWANTEAFFGQGTRLTVV.

J is TRBJ1-2 and V is TRBV18, with D possibly TRBD1 on 6 matching bases. CDR3 length equals 13 residues. Germline CDR1 is KGHSH and CDR2 is LQKENI. Trimming pared 6 bases from V and 0 bases from J, leaving 8 bases between. CDR3 in amino acids: CASSRDTNYGYTF. The CDR3 DNA reads TGTGCCAGCTCCCGGGACACTAACTATGGCTACACCTTC.

This clone was counted between two and nine times. The sample has other DNA sequences that encode this CDR3 too. The V and J genes are TRBV2 and TRBJ1-6; D not certain. This CDR3 is built from 14 residues. Per germline, CDR1 SNHLY and CDR2 FYNNEI. Between the trimmed V and J ends, which lost 1 base and 5 bases, there was a span of 6 bases. CDR3 region: CASSEVGDNSPLHF. The CDR3 DNA reads TGTGCCAGCAGTGAAGTAGGAGATAATTCACCCCTCCACTTT.

A few counts support this clone. The chain joins TRBV11-3 to TRBJ1-6; D uncertain. The V end was cut by 3 bases, the J end by 8 bases, with 8 bases between. The CDR3 runs to 13 residues. CDR1 and CDR2 from the germline V gene are SGHNT and YENEEA. Here the CDR3 reads CASSFSRDSPLHF. CDR3 DNA: TGTGCCAGCAGCTTTTCACGCGATTCACCCCTCCACTTT.

This clone was detected a few times. This chain joins TRBV5-1 and TRBJ1-1; 7 nucleotides agree with TRBD1. V lost 0 bases and J lost 8; bases outside the gene matches: 10. CDR1 is SGHRS, CDR2 YFSETQ, per germline. This CDR3 comprises 15 residues. The CDR3 coding sequence is TGCGCCAGCAGCTTGGCGGCAGGGGGAACGGTGGAAGCTTTCTTT. Amino acid sequence: CASSLAAGGTVEAFF.

This clone turned up a few times. The chain carries TRBV25-1 and TRBJ2-6, with D hard to call. The germline V gene encodes CDR1 MGHDK and CDR2 SYGVNS. The CDR3 contains 15 residues. With 3 bases removed from V and 1 base from J, the gap between germline ends came to 7 bases. CDR3 sequence (DNA): TGTGCCAGCAGTGAGACTGGGTCTGGGGCCAACGTCCTGACTTTC. This gives the protein CASSETGSGANVLTF.

This chain joins TRBV15 and TRBJ2-7, with D possibly being TRBD1 (6 bases). Germline CDR1 and CDR2: LNHNV and YYDKDF (reference sequence). V lost 0 bases, J lost 1 base, and 19 bases lay in between. This CDR3 is 18 amino acids long. Here the CDR3 reads CATSREPLQGPFSYEQYV. CDR3 in DNA: TGTGCCACCAGCAGAGAACCCCTTCAGGGGCCCTTTTCCTACGAGCAGTACGTC.

This clone was observed a few times. The chain is built from TRBV2 and TRBJ2-2; TRBD2 agrees at 9 bases. J gave up 6 bases and V 6 bases, and 5 bases lay outside the gene matches. This CDR3 has 14 amino acids. Germline values: CDR1 SNHLY, CDR2 FYNNEI. CDR3 amino acids: CASRPGLAAGELFF. DNA for the CDR3: TGTGCCAGCAGGCCGGGACTAGCCGCCGGGGAGCTGTTTTTT.

This clone was seen a few times. A much more abundant neighbour one base away suggests this may be a read error. V gene TRBV6-5 combines with J gene TRBJ2-1; D remains ambiguous. V lost 6 bases, J lost 1 base, and 4 bases lay in between. Germline V gene lookup returns CDR1 MNHEY and CDR2 SVGAGI. The CDR3 sequence is 12 residues long. The CDR3 region has the DNA TGTGCCAGCAGCGGGTCCTACAATGAGCAGTTCTTC. Its translation is CASSGSYNEQFF.

The V and J genes are TRBV28 and TRBJ2-4; weak D call: TRBD2 (6 bases). Germline V gives CDR1 MDHEN, CDR2 SYDVKM. This CDR3 contains 16 residues. Trimming removed 4 bases at V and 5 bases at J, with 18 bases between. The chain's CDR3 is CASSSGGVWGQNIQYF. The CDR3 nucleotides read TGTGCCAGCAGTTCCGGGGGAGTTTGGGGTCAAAACATTCAGTACTTC.

In this sample, this clone turned up a few times. V usage is TRBV18 and J usage is TRBJ2-5, with D perhaps matching TRBD1 (5 bases). The CDR3 contains 13 residues. The V gene's germline CDR1 is KGHSH and CDR2 LQKENI. Trimming shortened V by 2 bases and J by 2 bases, and 6 bases separated the two germline ends. This CDR3 is CASSPRQQETQYF. CDR3 DNA: TGTGCCAGCTCACCAAGACAGCAAGAGACCCAGTACTTC.

This clone was detected only a few times. The chain uses TRBV30 and TRBJ1-2; 7 nucleotides match TRBD1. Trimming removed 2 bases from V and 4 bases from J; junction bases left unmatched: 4. The CDR3 loop spans 13 amino acids. The germline CDR1 and CDR2 sequences are GTSNPN and SVGIG (reference sequence). DNA of the CDR3: TGTGCCTGGAGTCTGGACAGGTTCTATGGCTACACCTTC. This translates into CAWSLDRFYGYTF.

The V and J genes are TRBV11-3 and TRBJ2-1, with D possibly matching TRBD2 (5 bases). Per the germline V gene, CDR1 is SGHNT and CDR2 is YENEEA. The CDR3 covers 13 residues. V dropped 0 bases and J dropped 12 bases, with 12 bases sitting between them. The CDR3 sequence is CASSLESIRGQFF. CDR3 DNA: TGTGCCAGCAGCTTAGAGTCAATCCGGGGGCAGTTCTTC.

The rearrangement uses TRBV5-1 and TRBJ1-2, with TRBD1 identical over 10 bases. V was pared by 4 bases and J by 2 bases, with 2 bases of the junction left unmatched. The length of the CDR3 is 14 residues. Germline CDR1 reads SGHRS; CDR2 reads YFSETQ. The CDR3 nucleotides are TGCGCCAGCAGCAAGGACAGGGGGAACTATGGCTACACCTTC. Its protein product is CASSKDRGNYGYTF.

This clone was observed a handful of times. This rearrangement joins TRBV7-6 to TRBJ2-5, with unresolved D. The V and J ends lost 6 bases and 1 base respectively, with 9 bases between them. CDR1 and CDR2 (germline): SGHVS, FNYEAQ. The CDR3 spans 13 residues. The CDR3 protein is CASSLRSQETQYF. Written as DNA, the CDR3 is TGTGCCAGCAGTCTAAGGTCCCAAGAGACCCAGTACTTC.

This chain connects TRBV19 to TRBJ1-2; 8 bases align to TRBD1. With 5 bases clipped from V and 4 bases from J, the junction kept 6 bases outside the gene matches. Germline V lookup: CDR1 LNHDA, CDR2 SQIVND (reference sequence). The length of the CDR3 is 14 residues. The CDR3: CASSAQGQVYGYTF. CDR3 sequence (DNA): TGTGCCAGTAGTGCCCAGGGACAGGTCTATGGCTACACCTTC.

A remark on this clone: A read error may be the cause here, since a much bigger clone is one base away. The chain is built from TRBV11-3 and TRBJ1-5; D might be TRBD1 (6 bases). The CDR3 is 14 residues long. Trimming removed 1 base from V and 2 bases from J, with 6 bases in between. Per germline, CDR1 SGHNT and CDR2 YENEEA. The CDR3 region has the DNA TGTGCCAGCAGCTTAGGGACAGGCAATCAGCCCCAGCATTTT. It specifies CASSLGTGNQPQHF.

This clone occurred many times. The chain links TRBV4-3 to TRBJ2-3; D may correspond to TRBD1 or TRBD2 (6 bases each). This CDR3 comprises 17 residues. Per the germline V gene, CDR1 is LGHNA and CDR2 is YSLEER. Trimming left V 1 base short and J 4 bases short, with 18 bases between. CDR3 amino acids: CASSQVITGALADTQYF. In nucleotides, the CDR3 is TGCGCCAGCAGCCAAGTAATCACGGGGGCGCTGGCAGATACGCAGTATTTT.

About this clone itself: Other DNA sequences in this sample translate to the same CDR3. The J gene is TRBJ2-5, the V gene TRBV7-2; 8 positions agree with TRBD2. Germline loops: CDR1 SGHTA, CDR2 FQGNSA. The CDR3 is 14 amino acids. V gave up 1 base and J gave up 4 bases; unmatched junction bases: 2. This chain's CDR3 is CASSLGAGGETQYF. The CDR3 nucleotides are TGTGCCAGCAGCTTAGGGGCGGGAGGAGAGACCCAGTACTTC. The variable domain in full, completed from reference TRBV7-2 and TRBJ2-5, reads GAGVSQSPSNKVTEKGKDVELRCDPISGHTALYWYRQSLGQGLEFLIYFQGNSAPDKSGLPSDRFSAERTGGSVSTLTIQRTQQEDSAVYLCASSLGAGGETQYFGPGTRLLVL.

CDR3 region: CASTKSGFRSQETQYF. CDR3 sequence (DNA): TGTGCCAGCACCAAGTCGGGGTTTCGGAGCCAAGAGACCCAGTACTTC. This rearrangement joins TRBV28 to TRBJ2-5; weak D call: TRBD2 (5 bases). Per the germline V gene, CDR1 is MDHEN and CDR2 is SYDVKM. This CDR3 is built from 16 residues. V was shortened by 7 bases and J by 1 base, with 19 bases between the two germline ends.